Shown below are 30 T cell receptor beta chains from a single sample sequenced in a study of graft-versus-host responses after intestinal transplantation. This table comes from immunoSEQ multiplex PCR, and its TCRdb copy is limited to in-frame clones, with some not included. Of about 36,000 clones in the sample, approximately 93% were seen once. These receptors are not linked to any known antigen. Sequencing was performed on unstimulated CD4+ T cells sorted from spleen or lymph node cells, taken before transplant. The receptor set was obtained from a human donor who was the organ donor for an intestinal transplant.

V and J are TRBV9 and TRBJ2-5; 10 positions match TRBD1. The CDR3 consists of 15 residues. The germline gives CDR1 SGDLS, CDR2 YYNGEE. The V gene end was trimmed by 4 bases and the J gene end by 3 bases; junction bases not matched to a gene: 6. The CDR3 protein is CASSQSGTGEETQYF. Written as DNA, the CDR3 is TGTGCCAGCAGCCAATCCGGGACAGGGGAAGAGACCCAGTACTTC.

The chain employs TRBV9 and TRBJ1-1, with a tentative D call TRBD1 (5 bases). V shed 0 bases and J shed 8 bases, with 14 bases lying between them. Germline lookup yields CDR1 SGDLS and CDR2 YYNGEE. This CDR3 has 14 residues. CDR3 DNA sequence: TGTGCCAGCAGCGTAGATGGGGGACTCGGGGAAGCTTTCTTT. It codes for CASSVDGGLGEAFF.

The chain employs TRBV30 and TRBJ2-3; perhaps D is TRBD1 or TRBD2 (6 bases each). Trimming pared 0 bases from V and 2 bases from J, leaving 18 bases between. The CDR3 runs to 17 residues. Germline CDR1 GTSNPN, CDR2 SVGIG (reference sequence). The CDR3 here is CAWSVNWVGGLTDTQYF. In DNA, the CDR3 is TGTGCCTGGAGTGTAAACTGGGTGGGGGGCCTCACAGATACGCAGTATTTT.

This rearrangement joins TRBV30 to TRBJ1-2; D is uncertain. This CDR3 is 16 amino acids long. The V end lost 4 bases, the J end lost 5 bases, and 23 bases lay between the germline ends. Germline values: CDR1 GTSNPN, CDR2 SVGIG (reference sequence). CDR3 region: CAWTSGGRPLGYGYTF. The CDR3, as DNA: TGTGCCTGGACAAGCGGCGGACGCCCCCTTGGGTATGGCTACACCTTC.

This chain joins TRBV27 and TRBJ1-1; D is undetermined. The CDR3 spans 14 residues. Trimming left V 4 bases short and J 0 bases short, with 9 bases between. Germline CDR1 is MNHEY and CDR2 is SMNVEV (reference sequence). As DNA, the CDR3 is TGTGCCAGCAGTTCGGGAGAAATGAACACTGAAGCTTTCTTT. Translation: CASSSGEMNTEAFF.

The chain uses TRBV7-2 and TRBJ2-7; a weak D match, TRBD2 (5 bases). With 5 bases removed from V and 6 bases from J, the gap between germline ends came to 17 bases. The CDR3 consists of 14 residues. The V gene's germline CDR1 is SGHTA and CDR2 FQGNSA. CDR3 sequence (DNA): TGTGCCAGCAGCCCGGATCCTAGCAGTTTCGAGCAGTACTTC. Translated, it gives CASSPDPSSFEQYF.

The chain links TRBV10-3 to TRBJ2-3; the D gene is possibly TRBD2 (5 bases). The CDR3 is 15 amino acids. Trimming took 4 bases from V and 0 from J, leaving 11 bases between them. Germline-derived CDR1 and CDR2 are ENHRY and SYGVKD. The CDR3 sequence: CAISGLGGSTDTQYF. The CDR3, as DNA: TGTGCCATCAGTGGATTGGGCGGGAGCACAGATACGCAGTATTTT.

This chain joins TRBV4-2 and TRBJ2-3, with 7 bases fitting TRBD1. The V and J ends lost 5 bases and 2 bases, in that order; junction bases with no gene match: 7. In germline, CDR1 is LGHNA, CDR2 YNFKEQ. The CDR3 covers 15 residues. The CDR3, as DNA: TGTGCCAGCAGCGTGGGACAGCTAGACACAGATACGCAGTATTTT. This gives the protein CASSVGQLDTDTQYF.

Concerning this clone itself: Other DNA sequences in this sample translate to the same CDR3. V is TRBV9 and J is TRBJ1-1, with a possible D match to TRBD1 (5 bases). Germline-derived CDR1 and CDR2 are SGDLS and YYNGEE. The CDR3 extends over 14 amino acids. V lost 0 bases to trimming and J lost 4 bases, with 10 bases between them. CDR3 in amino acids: CASSVVGGGTEAFF. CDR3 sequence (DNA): TGTGCCAGCAGCGTAGTTGGGGGGGGCACTGAAGCTTTCTTT.

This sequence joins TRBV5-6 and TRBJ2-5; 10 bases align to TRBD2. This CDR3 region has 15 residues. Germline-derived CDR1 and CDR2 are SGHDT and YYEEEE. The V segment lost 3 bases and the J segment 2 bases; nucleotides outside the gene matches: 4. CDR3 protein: CASSSLAGAQETQYF. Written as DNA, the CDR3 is TGTGCCAGCAGCTCCCTAGCGGGGGCTCAAGAGACCCAGTACTTC.

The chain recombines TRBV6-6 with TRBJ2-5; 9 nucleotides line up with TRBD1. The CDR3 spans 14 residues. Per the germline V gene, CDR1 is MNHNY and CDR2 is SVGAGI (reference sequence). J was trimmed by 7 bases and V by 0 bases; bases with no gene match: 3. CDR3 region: CASSYSDRGGTQYF. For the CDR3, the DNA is TGTGCCAGCAGTTACTCAGACAGGGGGGGGACCCAGTACTTC.

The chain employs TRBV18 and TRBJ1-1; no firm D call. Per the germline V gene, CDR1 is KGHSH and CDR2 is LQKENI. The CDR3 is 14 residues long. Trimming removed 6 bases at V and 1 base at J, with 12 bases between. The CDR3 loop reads CASSPRAENTEAFF. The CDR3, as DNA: TGTGCCAGCTCGCCCCGGGCAGAGAACACTGAAGCTTTCTTT.

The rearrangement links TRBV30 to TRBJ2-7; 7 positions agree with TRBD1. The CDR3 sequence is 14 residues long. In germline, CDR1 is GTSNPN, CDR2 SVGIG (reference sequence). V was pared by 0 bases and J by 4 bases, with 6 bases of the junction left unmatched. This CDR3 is CAWSVHTGVYEQYF. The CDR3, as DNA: TGTGCCTGGAGTGTACATACAGGGGTATACGAGCAGTACTTC.

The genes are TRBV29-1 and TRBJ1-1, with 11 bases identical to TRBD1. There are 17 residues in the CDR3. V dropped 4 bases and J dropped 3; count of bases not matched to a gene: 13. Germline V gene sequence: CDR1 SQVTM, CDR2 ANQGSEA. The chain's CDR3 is CSVVRTGGALLDTEAFF. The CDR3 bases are TGCAGCGTTGTCCGGACAGGGGGCGCTTTGTTAGACACTGAAGCTTTCTTT.

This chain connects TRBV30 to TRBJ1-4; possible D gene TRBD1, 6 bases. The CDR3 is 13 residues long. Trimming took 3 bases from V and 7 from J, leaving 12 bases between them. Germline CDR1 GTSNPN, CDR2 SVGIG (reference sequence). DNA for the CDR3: TGTGCCTGGAGCCAGGGGAAGAGTGAAAAACTGTTTTTT. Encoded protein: CAWSQGKSEKLFF.

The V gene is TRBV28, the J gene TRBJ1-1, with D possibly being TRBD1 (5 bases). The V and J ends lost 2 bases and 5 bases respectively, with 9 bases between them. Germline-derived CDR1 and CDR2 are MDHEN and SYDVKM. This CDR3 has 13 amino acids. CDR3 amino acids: CASSLRGWTEAFF. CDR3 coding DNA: TGTGCCAGCAGTTTAAGGGGTTGGACTGAAGCTTTCTTT. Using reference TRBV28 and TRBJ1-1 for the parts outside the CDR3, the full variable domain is DVKVTQSSRYLVKRTGEKVFLECVQDMDHENMFWYRQDPGLGLRLIYFSYDVKMKEKGDIPEGYSVSREKKERFSLILESASTNQTSMYLCASSLRGWTEAFFGQGTRLTVV.

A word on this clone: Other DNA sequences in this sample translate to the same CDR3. CDR3 amino acids: CASSLTGANYGYTF. CDR3 coding DNA: TGCGCCAGCAGCTTGACGGGGGCTAACTATGGCTACACCTTC. This chain uses TRBV5-1 with TRBJ1-2; possible D gene TRBD1, 5 bases. CDR1 SGHRS and CDR2 YFSETQ come from the germline V gene. The CDR3 runs to 14 residues. V shed 1 base and J shed 0 bases, with 7 bases lying between them.

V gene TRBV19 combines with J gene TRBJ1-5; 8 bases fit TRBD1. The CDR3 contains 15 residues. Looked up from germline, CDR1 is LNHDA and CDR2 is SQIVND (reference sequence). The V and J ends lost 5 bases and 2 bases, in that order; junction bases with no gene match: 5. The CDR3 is CASSPTGAGNQPQHF. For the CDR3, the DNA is TGTGCCAGTAGTCCGACAGGGGCTGGCAATCAGCCCCAGCATTTT.

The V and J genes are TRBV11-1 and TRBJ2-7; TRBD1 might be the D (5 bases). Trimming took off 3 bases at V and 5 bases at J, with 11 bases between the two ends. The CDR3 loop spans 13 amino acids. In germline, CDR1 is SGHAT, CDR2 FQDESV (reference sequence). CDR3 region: CASSLSGSHEQYF. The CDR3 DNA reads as TGTGCCAGCAGCTTGTCAGGGTCCCACGAGCAGTACTTC.

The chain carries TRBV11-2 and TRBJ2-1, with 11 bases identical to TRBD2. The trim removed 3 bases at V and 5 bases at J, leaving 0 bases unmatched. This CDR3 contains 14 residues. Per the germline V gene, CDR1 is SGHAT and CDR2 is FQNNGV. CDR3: CASSLTSGDNEQFF. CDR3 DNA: TGTGCCAGCAGCTTGACTAGCGGGGACAATGAGCAGTTCTTC.

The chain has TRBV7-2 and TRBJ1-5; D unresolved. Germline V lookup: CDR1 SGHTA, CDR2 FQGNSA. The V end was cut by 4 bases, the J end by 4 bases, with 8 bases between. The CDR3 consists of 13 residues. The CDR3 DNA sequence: TGTGCCAGCAGCTCGGGTCCTAATCAGCCCCAGCATTTT. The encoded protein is CASSSGPNQPQHF.

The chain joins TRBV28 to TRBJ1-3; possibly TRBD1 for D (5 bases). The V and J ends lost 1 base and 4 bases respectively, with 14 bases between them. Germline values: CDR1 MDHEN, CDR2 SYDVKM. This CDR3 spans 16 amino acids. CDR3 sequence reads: CASSLSAKGNGNTIYF. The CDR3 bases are TGTGCCAGCAGTTTATCGGCCAAGGGGAACGGAAACACCATATATTTT.

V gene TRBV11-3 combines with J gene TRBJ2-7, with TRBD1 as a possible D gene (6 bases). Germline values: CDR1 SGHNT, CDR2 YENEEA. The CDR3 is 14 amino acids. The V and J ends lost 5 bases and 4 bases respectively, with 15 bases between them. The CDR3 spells CASSQTRTAYEQYF. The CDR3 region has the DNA TGTGCCAGCAGCCAGACGAGGACAGCTTACGAGCAGTACTTC.

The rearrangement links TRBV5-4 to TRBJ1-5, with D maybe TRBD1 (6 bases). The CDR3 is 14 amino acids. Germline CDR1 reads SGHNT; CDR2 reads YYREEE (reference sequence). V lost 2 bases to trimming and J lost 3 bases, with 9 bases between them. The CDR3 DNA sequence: TGTGCCAGCAGCTTACAGGGAACCAATCAGCCCCAGCATTTT. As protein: CASSLQGTNQPQHF.

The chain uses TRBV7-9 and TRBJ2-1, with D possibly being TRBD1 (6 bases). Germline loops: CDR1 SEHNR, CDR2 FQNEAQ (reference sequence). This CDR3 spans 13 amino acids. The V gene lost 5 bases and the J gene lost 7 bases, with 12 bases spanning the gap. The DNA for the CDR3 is TGTGCCAGCAGCATGGACAGTCAAAATGAGCAGTTCTTC. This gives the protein CASSMDSQNEQFF.

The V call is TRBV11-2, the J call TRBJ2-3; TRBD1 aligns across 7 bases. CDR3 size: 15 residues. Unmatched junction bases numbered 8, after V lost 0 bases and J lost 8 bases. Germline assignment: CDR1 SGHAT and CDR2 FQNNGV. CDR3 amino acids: CASSLEVGTAFTQYF. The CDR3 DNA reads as TGTGCCAGCAGCTTAGAAGTAGGGACAGCGTTTACGCAGTATTTT.

CDR3 DNA sequence: TGCGCCAGCAGCCTAGACAGGGGTGGGGCCAACGTCCTGACTTTC. It translates to CASSLDRGGANVLTF. This chain links TRBV5-1 with TRBJ2-6, with TRBD1 identical over 8 bases. Germline assignment: CDR1 SGHRS and CDR2 YFSETQ. This CDR3 has 15 residues. V lost 4 bases, J lost 3 bases, and 3 bases stayed unmatched.

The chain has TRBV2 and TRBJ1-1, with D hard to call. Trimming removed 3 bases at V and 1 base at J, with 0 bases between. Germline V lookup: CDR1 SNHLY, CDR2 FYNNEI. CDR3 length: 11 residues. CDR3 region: CASSENTEAFF. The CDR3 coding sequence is TGTGCCAGCAGTGAGAACACTGAAGCTTTCTTT. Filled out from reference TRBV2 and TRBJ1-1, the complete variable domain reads EPEVTQTPSHQVTQMGQEVILRCVPISNHLYFYWYRQILGQKVEFLVSFYNNEISEKSEIFDDQFSVERPDGSNFTLKIRSTKLEDSAMYFCASSENTEAFFGQGTRLTVV.

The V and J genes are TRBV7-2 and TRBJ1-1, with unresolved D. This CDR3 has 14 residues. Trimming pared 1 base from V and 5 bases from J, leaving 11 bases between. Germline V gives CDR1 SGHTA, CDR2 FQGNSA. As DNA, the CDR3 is TGTGCCAGCAGCTTAGACCACCTGGGGACTGAAGCTTTCTTT. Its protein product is CASSLDHLGTEAFF.

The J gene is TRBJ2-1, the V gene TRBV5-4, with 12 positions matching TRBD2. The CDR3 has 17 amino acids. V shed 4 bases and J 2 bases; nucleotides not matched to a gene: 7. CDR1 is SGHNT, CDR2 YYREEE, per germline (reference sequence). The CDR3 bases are TGTGCCAGCAGCACTCGGACTAGCGGGGTCACCTACAATGAGCAGTTCTTC. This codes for CASSTRTSGVTYNEQFF.